Below, 23 T cell receptor beta chains from the same sample are listed, as sequenced in a study of blood T cell repertoires in COVID-19. The repertoire was sequenced with immunoSEQ multiplex PCR; TCRdb's copy has only in-frame clones and lacks some. Of 150,000 or so clones in the sample, roughly 77% were seen once. Sample: peripheral blood. These receptors were collected from a woman between 65 and 79 years old with COVID-19, enrolled during active disease.

The CDR3 nucleotides read TGTGCCAGTAGTATGCTCGGGCAGGGGGTAACTGAAGCTTTCTTT. Protein sequence: CASSMLGQGVTEAFF. The chain combines TRBV19 with TRBJ1-1; 7 bases agree with TRBD1. The V gene end was trimmed by 3 bases and the J gene end by 5 bases; junction bases not matched to a gene: 9. From germline, CDR1 is LNHDA and CDR2 SQIVND (reference sequence). This CDR3 contains 15 residues.

The chain has TRBV5-6 and TRBJ2-1; D not certain. Trimming pared 4 bases from V and 4 bases from J, leaving 15 bases between. CDR3 length equals 15 residues. The germline V gene has CDR1 SGHDT and CDR2 YYEEEE. The CDR3 region is CASSRDTNTYNEQFF. The CDR3 coding sequence is TGTGCCAGCAGCCGCGACACCAACACTTACAATGAGCAGTTCTTC.

The chain recombines TRBV6-5 with TRBJ2-3, with D possibly matching TRBD2 (5 bases). The CDR3 spans 15 residues. The V and J ends lost 7 bases and 1 base respectively, with 15 bases between them. Germline V gives CDR1 MNHEY, CDR2 SVGAGI. The CDR3 DNA reads as TGTGCCAGCACCCCCTCGCGGGCCCGCACAGATACGCAGTATTTT. The encoded protein is CASTPSRARTDTQYF.

Only a few counts were recorded for this clone. V is TRBV5-1 and J is TRBJ2-5, with TRBD1 identical over 8 bases. The CDR3 length is 14 residues. The V and J ends lost 5 bases and 2 bases, in that order; junction bases with no gene match: 5. Looked up from germline, CDR1 is SGHRS and CDR2 is YFSETQ. The CDR3 bases are TGCGCCAGCAGTCAACAGGGGGTTCAAGAGACCCAGTACTTC. Amino acid sequence: CASSQQGVQETQYF.

J is TRBJ1-1 and V is TRBV28, with 10 bases fitting TRBD1. This CDR3 contains 16 residues. Germline values: CDR1 MDHEN, CDR2 SYDVKM. V was pared by 5 bases and J by 2 bases, with 8 bases of the junction left unmatched. The CDR3 DNA is TGTGCCAGCAGTACCTCCTGGACAGGGGGAAACACTGAAGCTTTCTTT. Translated, it gives CASSTSWTGGNTEAFF.

The V call is TRBV18, the J call TRBJ2-5, with 9 bases that match TRBD1. This CDR3 comprises 15 residues. Germline CDR1 reads KGHSH; CDR2 reads LQKENI. After removal of 3 bases from V and 6 bases from J, the junction contained 8 bases not matched to a gene. The CDR3 DNA reads as TGTGCCAGCTCACCCCAAGGACAGGGGTGGAAGACCCAGTACTTC. Translated: CASSPQGQGWKTQYF.

This chain links TRBV6-1 with TRBJ1-1; D possibly corresponds to TRBD1 (6 bases). The CDR3 runs to 15 residues. The germline gives CDR1 MNHNS, CDR2 SASEGT. Trimming took 0 bases from V and 0 from J, leaving 8 bases between them. For the CDR3, the DNA is TGTGCCAGCAGTGAAGCGGGACAAATGAACACTGAAGCTTTCTTT. Its translation is CASSEAGQMNTEAFF.

This sequence joins TRBV6-4 and TRBJ2-2; possibly TRBD1 for D (6 bases). The CDR3 loop spans 19 amino acids. Germline CDR1 reads MRHNA; CDR2 reads SNTAGT. V was clipped by 0 bases and J by 6 bases, with 23 bases between them. The CDR3: CASSDSISGQLFQSGELFF. The CDR3 DNA is TGTGCCAGCAGTGACTCGATTTCAGGACAGTTGTTTCAGTCCGGGGAGCTGTTTTTT.

The J gene is TRBJ1-2, the V gene TRBV2; no clear D gene. Germline V gene lookup returns CDR1 SNHLY and CDR2 FYNNEI. The germline V and J ends were trimmed by 2 bases and 14 bases, with 15 bases remaining between them. This CDR3 region has 12 residues. For the CDR3, the DNA is TGTGCCAGCAGTGAACTGGGGAGGGTTGGTACCTTC. Its translation: CASSELGRVGTF.

This chain uses TRBV18 with TRBJ1-1; D is undetermined. The CDR3 has 15 amino acids. Trimming took 2 bases from V and 1 from J, leaving 11 bases between them. Germline lookup yields CDR1 KGHSH and CDR2 LQKENI. The CDR3 is CASSPNSHPNTEAFF. The CDR3 bases are TGTGCCAGCTCACCAAACAGCCACCCGAACACTGAAGCTTTCTTT.

The J gene is TRBJ1-1, the V gene TRBV7-8; D is unresolved. Trimming left V 5 bases short and J 3 bases short, with 4 bases between. This CDR3 comprises 11 residues. CDR1 is SGHVS, CDR2 FQNEAQ, per germline. The CDR3, as DNA: TGTGCCAGCAGCCCGTACACTGAAGCTTTCTTT. Its protein is CASSPYTEAFF.

J is TRBJ1-2 and V is TRBV19, with D hard to call. This CDR3 contains 16 residues. V shed 1 base and J shed 1 base, with 13 bases lying between them. From germline, CDR1 is LNHDA and CDR2 SQIVND (reference sequence). The CDR3 sequence is CASSIAPGRLNYGYTF. The CDR3 DNA reads as TGTGCCAGTAGTATAGCCCCCGGAAGACTTAACTATGGCTACACCTTC.

This clone was seen only once. The chain uses TRBV5-1 and TRBJ2-7, with 9 bases identical to TRBD1. V trimming: 0 bases; J trimming: 4 bases; junction bases outside the gene matches: 2. This CDR3 region has 14 residues. CDR1 and CDR2 (germline): SGHRS, YFSETQ. Written as DNA, the CDR3 is TGCGCCAGCAGCTTGGGGGACAGGGTGTACGAGCAGTACTTC. Translated, it gives CASSLGDRVYEQYF.

The chain employs TRBV9 and TRBJ1-2; the D gene is possibly TRBD1 (6 bases). This CDR3 has 13 amino acids. With 3 bases removed from V and 8 bases from J, the gap between germline ends came to 14 bases. CDR1 is SGDLS and CDR2 is YYNGEE in the germline V gene. CDR3 nucleotide sequence: TGTGCCAGCAGCGGGGAGGGGGGCCTAGGCTACACCTTC. Translated: CASSGEGGLGYTF.

The chain is built from TRBV5-1 and TRBJ1-3; D gene uncertain. Trimming shortened V by 1 base and J by 0 bases, and 8 bases separated the two germline ends. The CDR3 extends over 15 amino acids. Germline CDR1 and CDR2: SGHRS and YFSETQ. This CDR3 reads CASSLSPGSGNTIYF. The CDR3 DNA is TGCGCCAGCAGCTTGTCCCCCGGCTCTGGAAACACCATATATTTT.

The chain carries TRBV5-1 and TRBJ2-1; the D gene is possibly TRBD2 (5 bases). Germline CDR1 SGHRS, CDR2 YFSETQ. This CDR3 region has 15 residues. Trimming removed 0 bases from V and 5 bases from J, with 12 bases in between. The CDR3 DNA reads as TGCGCCAGCAGCTTGGTTCGGGGTTTGAACAATGAGCAGTTCTTC. Its protein is CASSLVRGLNNEQFF.

The V call is TRBV28, the J call TRBJ1-5; possibly TRBD1 for D (5 bases). Germline V gene lookup returns CDR1 MDHEN and CDR2 SYDVKM. V was cut by 6 bases and J by 2 bases, with 8 bases left in between. The CDR3 loop spans 13 amino acids. CDR3 sequence (DNA): TGTGCCAGCAGGTCGGGGGGCAATCAGCCCCAGCATTTT. Translation gives CASRSGGNQPQHF.

The CDR3 spells CASSLNTNQPQHF. CDR3 bases: TGTGCCAGCAGCTTAAACACCAATCAGCCCCAGCATTTT. The V call is TRBV11-2, the J call TRBJ1-5; D not resolved. The germline gives CDR1 SGHAT, CDR2 FQNNGV. This CDR3 contains 13 residues. V was clipped by 2 bases and J by 3 bases, with 5 bases between them.

This chain links TRBV28 with TRBJ1-1; 8 bases are a match to TRBD1. CDR3 length: 15 amino acids. Germline V lookup: CDR1 MDHEN, CDR2 SYDVKM. V trimming: 2 bases; J trimming: 1 base; junction bases outside the gene matches: 3. CDR3 DNA: TGTGCCAGCAGTTTACACGGGACAGGGAACACTGAAGCTTTCTTT. As protein: CASSLHGTGNTEAFF.

The gene calls are TRBV7-9 and TRBJ2-1; a possible D gene is TRBD2 (5 bases). The CDR3 is 12 amino acids. The V end was cut by 8 bases, the J end by 1 base, with 6 bases between. CDR1 and CDR2 from the germline V gene are SEHNR and FQNEAQ (reference sequence). The CDR3 is CASGRSYNEQFF. For the CDR3, the DNA is TGTGCCAGCGGGAGATCCTACAATGAGCAGTTCTTC.

This sequence joins TRBV19 and TRBJ2-1; 10 nucleotides match TRBD2. CDR1 is LNHDA and CDR2 is SQIVND in the germline V gene (reference sequence). The junction had 6 bases not matched to a gene; V was cut back by 11 bases and J by 11 bases. This CDR3 is 11 amino acids long. This chain's CDR3 is CAASGGAQQFF. As DNA, the CDR3 is TGTGCCGCGAGCGGGGGGGCTCAGCAGTTCTTC.

The genes are TRBV11-2 and TRBJ2-5; TRBD2 agrees at 7 bases. Germline V gene lookup returns CDR1 SGHAT and CDR2 FQNNGV. V was clipped by 1 base and J by 0 bases; unmatched bases: 14. The CDR3 is 19 amino acids. The CDR3, as DNA: TGTGCCAGCAGCTTAGGGGTTCAAGGCGGGGGAGGGTACCAAGAGACCCAGTACTTC. It translates to CASSLGVQGGGGYQETQYF.

This clone has a single count. One end of the junction fails to match germline, which may point to a read error. Other DNA sequences in the sample encode the same CDR3. The genes are TRBV30 and TRBJ1-1; tentatively, D is TRBD1 (5 bases). The germline CDR1 and CDR2 sequences are GTSNPN and SVGIG (reference sequence). The CDR3 totals 13 residues. The CDR3 region has the DNA TGTGCCTGGAGTTTCGGTCGAGGGACTGAGGCTTTCTTT. Translated: CAWSFGRGTEAFF. Filled out from reference TRBV30 and TRBJ1-1, the complete variable domain reads SQTIHQWPATLVQPVGSPLSLECTVEGTSNPNLYWYRQAAGRGLQLLFYSVGIGQISSEVPQNLSASRPQDRQFILSSKKLLLSDSGFYLCAWSFGRGTEAFFGQGTRLTVV.